A single sample is the source of the 25 T cell receptor beta chains below, sequenced in a study of regulatory T cells in long-lasting Graves disease. Assembly of TCR beta libraries relied on iRepertoire HTBI primers together with Arm-PCR of CDR3 regions. TCRdb analysed the multiplex PCR reads with MiXCR anew, one entry per CDR3 protein. The sample lists 360,000 or so distinct CDR3 sequences, around 17% seen once, with roughly 27% in the top ten. Time point noted: newly diagnosed GD, antithyroid drugs for less than 3 months. With RNA extracted from PBMCs as input, the TCR library was made. Another study also made use of these data, one on T cells in Graves' hyperthyroidism and ophthalmopathy.

The input for sequencing was peripheral blood mononuclear cells (PBMCs), taken at new diagnosis, from a patient treated with antithyroid drugs. These receptors all stem from a man aged 35-49 years with Graves disease.

This rearrangement joins TRBV5-1 to TRBJ2-7; 10 bases are a match to TRBD1. The CDR3 is made up of 15 amino acids. CDR1 and CDR2 from the germline V gene are SGHRS and YFSETQ. V was clipped by 7 bases and J by 1 base; unmatched bases: 8. The CDR3 DNA is TGCGCCAGCCGGGGGGCGGGACAGGGGTCCTACGAGCAGTACTTC. This sequence encodes CASRGAGQGSYEQYF.

On this clonotype itself: Since a much larger clone is just one base distant, this may be a read error. The CDR3 protein is CASREIGRQPQHF. CDR3 in DNA: TGTGCCAGCAGAGAGATAGGGAGGCAGCCCCAGCATTTT. This chain links TRBV28 with TRBJ1-5; D gene uncertain. This CDR3 has 13 amino acids. V was pared by 6 bases and J by 7 bases, with 13 bases between. Germline values: CDR1 MDHEN, CDR2 SYDVKM. Using reference TRBV28 and TRBJ1-5 for the parts outside the CDR3, the full variable domain is DVKVTQSSRYLVKRTGEKVFLECVQDMDHENMFWYRQDPGLGLRLIYFSYDVKMKEKGDIPEGYSVSREKKERFSLILESASTNQTSMYLCASREIGRQPQHFGDGTRLSIL.

The chain couples TRBV6-1 to TRBJ2-2; TRBD1 might be the D (6 bases). CDR3 length equals 16 residues. The germline gives CDR1 MNHNS, CDR2 SASEGT. V was clipped by 6 bases and J by 3 bases, with 17 bases between them. The CDR3 bases are TGTGCCAGCAGCCCCCCCGGGACAACTTACACCGGGGAGCTGTTTTTT. Its protein product is CASSPPGTTYTGELFF.

This clonotype was seen repeatedly, ten times or more. The chain employs TRBV5-5 and TRBJ1-3; D is unclear. The V and J ends lost 0 bases and 4 bases respectively, with 11 bases between them. The CDR3 totals 15 residues. Germline loops: CDR1 SGHKS, CDR2 YYEKEE (reference sequence). The CDR3 loop is CASSLAVPAGNTIYF. Here the CDR3 DNA reads TGTGCCAGCAGCTTGGCTGTTCCAGCCGGAAACACCATATATTTT. The full variable domain, rest sourced from reference TRBV5-5 and TRBJ1-3, is DAGVTQSPTHLIKTRGQQVTLRCSPISGHKSVSWYQQVLGQGPQFIFQYYEKEERGRGNFPDRFSARQFPNYSSELNVNALLLGDSALYLCASSLAVPAGNTIYFGEGSWLTVV.

The chain uses TRBV2 and TRBJ2-3, with 9 bases that match TRBD2. The V gene's germline CDR1 is SNHLY and CDR2 FYNNEI. Trimming took 11 bases from V and 4 from J; bases not matched to a gene: 7. The CDR3 runs to 13 residues. For the CDR3, the DNA is TGTGCCGCGAGGGCGGGGGGGCCAGATACGCAGTATTTT. Protein: CAARAGGPDTQYF.

This clonotype was observed a few times. This chain connects TRBV11-3 to TRBJ2-5; no reliable D call. V lost 3 bases and J lost 2, with 10 bases in between. Germline lookup yields CDR1 SGHNT and CDR2 YENEEA. The CDR3 has 14 residues. In nucleotides, the CDR3 is TGTGCCAGCAGCTTGGGTGACGGTCAAGAGACCCAGTACTTC. This encodes CASSLGDGQETQYF.

This chain links TRBV3-1 with TRBJ1-6; D uncertain. Between the trimmed V and J ends, which lost 4 bases and 10 bases, there was a span of 14 bases. Germline V gene lookup returns CDR1 LGHDT and CDR2 YNNKEL (reference sequence). The length of the CDR3 is 14 residues. CDR3 bases: TGTGCCAGCAGCCCGACGGGGAGAGGCTCACCCCTCCACTTT. Residues: CASSPTGRGSPLHF.

This clonotype occurred many times. The chain links TRBV2 to TRBJ1-6; 9 nucleotides align to TRBD1. The CDR3 totals 16 residues. The V gene's germline CDR1 is SNHLY and CDR2 FYNNEI. With 4 bases clipped from V and 0 bases from J, the junction kept 1 base outside the gene matches. The CDR3 spells CASSGDRVSYNSPLHF. Written as DNA, the CDR3 is TGTGCCAGCAGTGGGGACAGGGTCTCCTATAATTCACCCCTCCACTTT.

This clonotype was counted many times. This chain uses TRBV20-1 with TRBJ1-6, with 8 bases aligning to TRBD1. V gave up 1 base and J gave up 9 bases; unmatched junction bases: 5. The CDR3 contains 14 residues. Germline assignment: CDR1 DFQATT and CDR2 SNEGSKA (reference sequence). This CDR3 reads CSARARTGSSPLHF. The CDR3 nucleotides are TGCAGTGCTAGAGCAAGGACAGGGTCTTCACCCCTCCACTTT.

Comments on this clonotype: This likely traces to a read error, being one base from a far larger clone. The chain employs TRBV30 and TRBJ2-3; 8 bases map to TRBD2. The end of the DNA fits TRBJ2-7 better, so the J call may be wrong. This CDR3 is 15 amino acids long. Looked up from germline, CDR1 is GTSNPN and CDR2 is SVGIG (reference sequence). The CDR3 loop is CAWSERGTLGNEQYF. CDR3 sequence (DNA): TGTGCCTGGAGCGAGCGGGGGACCCTCGGCAATGAGCAGTACTTC.

Many counts were recorded for this clonotype. The rearrangement links TRBV4-1 to TRBJ2-3; D remains unclear. The CDR3 loop spans 13 amino acids. V was clipped by 2 bases and J by 0 bases, with 3 bases between them. CDR1 is MGHRA, CDR2 YSYEKL, per germline. The CDR3 DNA reads TGCGCCAGCAGCCAACACAGCACAGATACGCAGTATTTT. This translates into CASSQHSTDTQYF.

The chain employs TRBV6-4 and TRBJ2-6; D is possibly TRBD1 (6 bases). The CDR3 has 16 residues. Germline CDR1 is MRHNA and CDR2 is SNTAGT. Trimming stripped 5 bases from V and 0 bases from J, with 11 bases between. The CDR3: CASSNQGHSGANVLTF. The CDR3 DNA sequence: TGTGCCAGCAGTAACCAGGGGCACTCTGGGGCCAACGTCCTGACTTTC.

The CDR3 bases are TGTGCCAGCAGTTACCTGGACACCATATATTTT. Translated, it gives CASSYLDTIYF. The chain is built from TRBV6-9 and TRBJ1-3; no firm D call. The CDR3 length is 11 residues. CDR1 and CDR2 (germline): MNHGY, SVAAGI. V was clipped by 3 bases and J by 8 bases, with 5 bases between them.

This clonotype came up many times. This chain joins TRBV7-9 and TRBJ2-1; D remains unclear. The CDR3 covers 16 residues. V was cut by 5 bases and J by 1 base, with 15 bases left in between. Germline V lookup: CDR1 SEHNR, CDR2 FQNEAQ (reference sequence). CDR3 region: CASSPRASVSYNEQFF. The CDR3 nucleotides are TGTGCCAGCAGCCCACGTGCGTCTGTGTCCTACAATGAGCAGTTCTTC.

Points on this clonotype: This clone may be a read error of a much larger clone one base away. The V call is TRBV7-9, the J call TRBJ1-5; D is unclear. The CDR3 loop spans 13 amino acids. Trimming took 3 bases from V and 7 from J, leaving 10 bases between them. CDR1 SEHNR and CDR2 FQNEAQ come from the germline V gene (reference sequence). The CDR3 DNA is TGTGCCAGCAGCTTTGATGGCGGCCAGCCCCAGCATTTT. It encodes CASSFDGGQPQHF.

J is TRBJ2-3 and V is TRBV24-1, with 10 bases aligning to TRBD1. V trimming: 2 bases; J trimming: 1 base; junction bases outside the gene matches: 8. CDR1 is KGHDR, CDR2 SFDVKD, per germline. The CDR3 consists of 18 residues. The CDR3 region has the DNA TGTGCCACCAGTGATTACCGACAGGGGGCGATTCGCACAGATACGCAGTATTTT. It is translated as CATSDYRQGAIRTDTQYF.

This clonotype was detected ten times or more. The chain recombines TRBV20-1 with TRBJ2-7; D might be TRBD2 (6 bases). V lost 5 bases to trimming and J lost 4 bases, with 21 bases between them. The germline gives CDR1 DFQATT, CDR2 SNEGSKA (reference sequence). The CDR3 totals 15 residues. CDR3 sequence reads: CSAHLPAGRRYEQYF. CDR3 coding DNA: TGCAGTGCTCACCTCCCCGCGGGGCGAAGGTACGAGCAGTACTTC.

This clonotype was counted ten times or more. This chain uses TRBV12-3 or TRBV12-4 with TRBJ2-7, with 7 bases aligning to TRBD1. J gave up 0 bases and V 4 bases, and 3 bases lay outside the gene matches. The CDR3 runs 14 residues. CDR3 sequence (DNA): TGTGCCAGCAGTTCGGGACAGCTCTCCTACGAGCAGTACTTC. It yields the protein CASSSGQLSYEQYF.

This clonotype was counted ten times or more. The gene calls are TRBV2 and TRBJ1-1; no clear D gene. The germline gives CDR1 SNHLY, CDR2 FYNNEI. The CDR3 is 13 amino acids. V gave up 4 bases and J gave up 1 base, with 7 bases separating them. This CDR3 reads CASSVERNTEAFF. The CDR3 nucleotides read TGTGCCAGCAGTGTCGAACGGAACACTGAAGCTTTCTTT.

This clonotype was detected only a few times. The V and J genes are TRBV24-1 and TRBJ2-5; D perhaps matches TRBD2 (6 bases). The germline gives CDR1 KGHDR, CDR2 SFDVKD. The CDR3 has 14 amino acids. The V end was cut by 1 base, the J end by 4 bases, with 9 bases between. In nucleotides, the CDR3 is TGTGCCACCAGTGATTTAGGGAGGCGAGAGACCCAGTACTTC. Its protein is CATSDLGRRETQYF.

V and J are TRBV20-1 and TRBJ2-3, with D tentatively TRBD1 (6 bases). CDR1 is DFQATT and CDR2 is SNEGSKA in the germline V gene (reference sequence). The CDR3 length is 15 residues. With 3 bases removed from V and 1 base from J, the gap between germline ends came to 14 bases. The CDR3 loop is CSARDLRTGTDTQYF. CDR3 DNA: TGCAGTGCTAGGGATTTGCGGACAGGCACAGATACGCAGTATTTT.

This clonotype occurred a few times. At one end, the junction sequence differs from germline, possibly due to a read error. This sequence joins TRBV10-3 and TRBJ2-2; no clear D. The CDR3 totals 12 residues. Per the germline V gene, CDR1 is ENHRY and CDR2 is SYGVKD. For the CDR3, the DNA is TGTGCCGTCAGACCAGTGGGCGGGGAGCTGTTTTTT. It yields the protein CAVRPVGGELFF.

This clonotype was recorded many times. The rearrangement joins TRBV11-3 to TRBJ2-1; a possible D gene is TRBD2 (5 bases). The germline V and J ends were trimmed by 5 bases and 2 bases, with 13 bases remaining between them. This CDR3 has 15 amino acids. Germline V gene data show CDR1 as SGHNT and CDR2 as YENEEA. The CDR3 nucleotides are TGTGCCAGCAGCCGCCGGACTCCTCCCTACAATGAGCAGTTCTTC. It specifies CASSRRTPPYNEQFF.

This clonotype was observed at least ten times. The genes are TRBV13 and TRBJ2-4; D is possibly TRBD1 (5 bases). CDR3 length: 15 amino acids. V was cut by 1 base and J by 1 base, with 8 bases left in between. Germline CDR1 and CDR2: PRHDT and FYEKMQ (reference sequence). In DNA form, the CDR3 reads TGTGCCAGCAGCTTAGTTTCAGGGGCCAAAAACATTCAGTACTTC. As protein: CASSLVSGAKNIQYF.

This clonotype was seen a few times. CDR3 loop: CAISRTDSSYNEQFF. The CDR3 DNA reads as TGTGCCATCAGCCGGACAGACAGCTCCTACAATGAGCAGTTCTTC. The chain has TRBV10-3 and TRBJ2-1; the D gene is possibly TRBD1 (6 bases). This CDR3 is built from 15 residues. The germline gives CDR1 ENHRY, CDR2 SYGVKD. V dropped 6 bases and J dropped 0 bases, with 12 bases sitting between them.